What follows are 20 T cell receptor beta chains derived from one specimen sequenced in a study of stem cell transplantation in POMP-related autoinflammatory disease. TCRdb's table, derived via immunoSEQ multiplex PCR, lists solely in-frame clones and lacks some. The table lists tens of thousands of clones, roughly 91% of them singletons. The sample consisted of CD4+ T cells from PBMCs, taken after stem cell transplantation. The receptor set was obtained from a human patient with POMP-related autoinflammation and immune dysregulation (PRAID). Some T cells may be supplied by the graft donor.

There are a few counts of this clone. This sample also contains other DNA sequences that code for the same CDR3. The gene calls are TRBV18 and TRBJ1-2, with TRBD1 as a possible D gene (5 bases). Germline values: CDR1 KGHSH, CDR2 LQKENI. V gave up 3 bases and J gave up 2 bases, with 7 bases separating them. The CDR3 is 13 amino acids. The CDR3 reads CASSPGGNYGYTF. CDR3 coding DNA: TGTGCCAGCTCACCGGGGGGGAACTATGGCTACACCTTC. The whole variable domain, filled in from reference TRBV18 and TRBJ1-2, reads NAGVMQNPRHLVRRRGQEARLRCSPMKGHSHVYWYRQLPEEGLKFMVYLQKENIIDESGMPKERFSAEFPKEGPSILRIQQVVRGDSAAYFCASSPGGNYGYTFGSGTRLTVV.

The rearrangement links TRBV20-1 to TRBJ2-7, with D maybe TRBD2 (5 bases). In germline, CDR1 is DFQATT, CDR2 SNEGSKA (reference sequence). Trimming took off 6 bases at V and 6 bases at J, with 12 bases between the two ends. The CDR3 loop spans 11 amino acids. In nucleotides, the CDR3 is TGCAGTGCCCGAGGGCGGGTCGAGCAGTACGTC. Its protein is CSARGRVEQYV.

The chain carries TRBV5-1 and TRBJ1-6; D remains ambiguous. Trimming left V 4 bases short and J 0 bases short, with 11 bases between. Germline loops: CDR1 SGHRS, CDR2 YFSETQ. The CDR3 length is 16 residues. The CDR3 here is CASSPGPSSYNSPLHF. CDR3 sequence (DNA): TGCGCCAGCAGCCCTGGACCCAGCTCCTATAATTCACCCCTCCACTTT.

V usage is TRBV20-1 and J usage is TRBJ2-3; no definite D call. The ends were cut back, 6 bases at V and 0 bases at J, with 13 bases in the middle. The germline CDR1 and CDR2 sequences are DFQATT and SNEGSKA (reference sequence). The CDR3 runs 14 residues. CDR3 coding DNA: TGCAGTGCAAGTGGCAGGTCTAGCACAGATACGCAGTATTTT. It codes for CSASGRSSTDTQYF.

This clone appeared once. V and J are TRBV5-8 and TRBJ2-2, with D possibly matching TRBD1 (5 bases). The V end was cut by 4 bases, the J end by 6 bases, with 16 bases between. The germline CDR1 and CDR2 sequences are SGHTS and YDEGEE. CDR3 size: 15 residues. CDR3 sequence reads: CASSMYRRSAGELFF. Written as DNA, the CDR3 is TGTGCCAGCAGCATGTACAGGAGATCTGCCGGGGAGCTGTTTTTT.

V and J are TRBV4-1 and TRBJ1-1, with 7 bases fitting TRBD1. The V gene end was trimmed by 4 bases and the J gene end by 1 base; junction bases not matched to a gene: 9. The CDR3 totals 16 residues. Looked up from germline, CDR1 is MGHRA and CDR2 is YSYEKL. This CDR3 is CASSPSSTGKNTEAFF. The CDR3 DNA reads as TGCGCCAGCAGCCCCTCATCGACAGGGAAGAACACTGAAGCTTTCTTT.

The genes are TRBV6-1 and TRBJ2-5; the D gene could be TRBD1 or TRBD2 (6 bases each). Trimming took 7 bases from V and 7 from J, leaving 22 bases between them. The CDR3 has 15 residues. Germline CDR1 and CDR2: MNHNS and SASEGT. This chain's CDR3 is CASTPSGHLGGTQYF. The CDR3, as DNA: TGTGCCAGCACCCCCTCGGGACATTTGGGGGGGACCCAGTACTTC.

This clone was seen a single time. The rearrangement uses TRBV10-3 and TRBJ1-2, with 9 bases matching TRBD1. The CDR3 covers 16 residues. Germline-derived CDR1 and CDR2 are ENHRY and SYGVKD. J lost 2 bases, V lost 0 bases, and 4 bases had no gene match. The CDR3 sequence is CAISESPGTGNYGYTF. The CDR3 nucleotides read TGTGCCATCAGTGAGTCGCCCGGGACAGGGAACTATGGCTACACCTTC.

The chain couples TRBV6-2 or TRBV6-3 to TRBJ1-6, with 7 bases fitting TRBD1. V was clipped by 2 bases and J by 7 bases; unmatched bases: 5. Germline V CDR1 and CDR2: MNHEY, SVGEGT. The CDR3 spans 15 residues. CDR3 nucleotides: TGTGCCAGCAGTTACGTCGTACAGGGGAATTCACCCCTCCACTTT. Encoded protein: CASSYVVQGNSPLHF.

The chain carries TRBV5-1 and TRBJ2-2; D gene ambiguous. V was cut by 1 base and J by 4 bases, with 11 bases left in between. The germline V gene encodes CDR1 SGHRS and CDR2 YFSETQ. The CDR3 is 15 amino acids. The CDR3 sequence: CASSLYPGGTGELFF. CDR3 nucleotide sequence: TGCGCCAGCAGCTTGTACCCCGGCGGCACCGGGGAGCTGTTTTTT.

This rearrangement joins TRBV29-1 to TRBJ2-1; 8 bases align to TRBD2. The CDR3 sequence is 14 residues long. J was trimmed by 8 bases and V by 3 bases; bases with no gene match: 9. CDR1 and CDR2 from the germline V gene are SQVTM and ANQGSEA. This chain's CDR3 is CSVERWAGGDEQFF. CDR3 nucleotides: TGCAGCGTTGAGAGGTGGGCGGGAGGCGATGAGCAGTTCTTC.

By sample share, this clone is medium-sized. This sequence joins TRBV6-6 and TRBJ2-3; no clear D. CDR1 is MNHNY, CDR2 SVGAGI, per germline (reference sequence). This CDR3 has 14 amino acids. V was pared by 0 bases and J by 2 bases, with 6 bases between. CDR3 loop: CASSYSALTDTQYF. In DNA form, the CDR3 reads TGTGCCAGCAGTTACTCGGCCCTCACAGATACGCAGTATTTT.

The chain employs TRBV6-5 and TRBJ2-7; TRBD1 matches 10 bases. The CDR3 is made up of 14 amino acids. V lost 4 bases, J lost 4 bases, and 4 bases stayed unmatched. Germline values: CDR1 MNHEY, CDR2 SVGAGI. The CDR3 here is CASSFWTGGYEQYF. CDR3 nucleotide sequence: TGTGCCAGCAGTTTCTGGACAGGGGGGTACGAGCAGTACTTC.

The chain's CDR3 is CASSLQAGGEQYV. The DNA of the CDR3 is TGTGCCAGCAGCTTGCAGGCCGGGGGGGAGCAGTACGTC. This chain uses TRBV5-6 with TRBJ2-7, with 7 bases aligning to TRBD2. The V gene's germline CDR1 is SGHDT and CDR2 YYEEEE. The CDR3 length is 13 residues. Trimming cost V 1 base and J 7 bases; bases outside gene matches: 5.

The CDR3: CASTNGGASRSPLHF. CDR3 sequence (DNA): TGTGCCAGCACCAATGGGGGGGCTTCCCGATCACCCCTCCACTTT. The chain employs TRBV6-5 and TRBJ1-6; TRBD1 is a possible D gene (6 bases). The germline V gene encodes CDR1 MNHEY and CDR2 SVGAGI. Trimming took 7 bases from V and 10 from J, leaving 20 bases between them. The CDR3 extends over 15 amino acids.

This clone has only one observation. The chain has TRBV7-3 and TRBJ2-5; TRBD1 matches at 12 bases. Per the germline V gene, CDR1 is SGHTA and CDR2 is FQGTGA. There are 20 residues in the CDR3. Losses at the gene ends were 5 bases for V and 3 bases for J; bases not matched to a gene: 19. The CDR3 protein is CASSPDGMLGQGAEEETQYF. For the CDR3, the DNA is TGTGCCAGCAGCCCCGACGGAATGTTGGGACAGGGGGCGGAAGAAGAGACCCAGTACTTC.

The CDR3 sequence is CASSLAAAGEETQYF. DNA of the CDR3: TGCGCCAGCAGCTTGGCTGCAGCGGGAGAAGAGACCCAGTACTTC. The V and J genes are TRBV5-1 and TRBJ2-5; 8 bases map to TRBD2. CDR1 is SGHRS, CDR2 YFSETQ, per germline. Losses at the gene ends were 0 bases for V and 3 bases for J; bases not matched to a gene: 4. This CDR3 is built from 15 residues.

This clone was recorded only once. The chain carries TRBV12-3 or TRBV12-4 and TRBJ2-1, with D perhaps matching TRBD2 (6 bases). V gave up 6 bases and J gave up 9 bases, with 12 bases separating them. The CDR3 has 12 amino acids. In DNA, the CDR3 is TGTGCCAGCAGACCCGGGACTCGTGAGCAGTTCTTC. This codes for CASRPGTREQFF.

The CDR3 DNA reads as TGTGCCAGCAGCCCCGTGGGTCGGGGGGGCCCCAAGACGCAGTATTTT. Its protein is CASSPVGRGGPKTQYF. The chain employs TRBV27 and TRBJ2-3; 8 bases map to TRBD2. Germline-derived CDR1 and CDR2 are MNHEY and SMNVEV (reference sequence). The CDR3 runs 16 residues. V shed 6 bases, J shed 9 bases, and the junction held 17 bases outside the gene matches.

The DNA of the CDR3 is TGTGCCAGCAGCATTCTTGTGCGGGCCCCAATGCTAGCGGGACCCTACAATGAGCAGTTCTTC. This translates into CASSILVRAPMLAGPYNEQFF. The gene calls are TRBV7-9 and TRBJ2-1; 9 bases align to TRBD2. Germline CDR1 SEHNR, CDR2 FQNEAQ (reference sequence). The length of the CDR3 is 21 residues. The J segment lost 2 bases and the V segment lost 5 bases, leaving 22 bases of the junction unmatched.